This T cell receptor beta chain was recovered during a study of T cell repertoires in cytomegalovirus infection. Comments on this clonotype: Its antigen is as yet unknown.

The V gene lost 6 bases and the J gene lost 8 bases, with 16 bases spanning the gap. The CDR3 runs 13 residues. Germline CDR1 is MNHEY and CDR2 is SMNVEV (reference sequence). TCRdb called the reads again in MiXCR, with one record for every CDR3 protein. The sample consists of about 920,000 distinct CDR3 sequences, less than 40% of them appearing once. Here the sequenced sample was cultured CD8+ T cells from PBMCs, taken from culture after CMV antigen stimulation. The origin of this receptor is a human donor in good health (CMV status not recorded). Some clones in this sample may be carry-over from other donors' samples. The chain recombines TRBV27 with TRBJ1-2, with D unresolved. The CDR3 region is CASRPTRGDGYTF. The CDR3 DNA sequence: TGTGCCAGCAGGCCGACCAGAGGAGACGGCTACACCTTC.